These T cell receptor beta chains were read from a single sample in a study of long-term antiretroviral therapy in people with HIV. Sequenced by immunoSEQ multiplex PCR; TCRdb stores in-frame clones only, minus some. The sample includes approximately 28,000 clones, about 84% of them seen just once. The material sequenced was unsorted PBMCs, taken 4.7 to 5 years after starting antiretroviral therapy. These receptors were collected from a man in his forties with HIV. Each CDR3 is given with its conserved first and last residue. D genes are given only for firm matches. Only some rows state a clone size, as once, few, many or a class for expanded clones.

TRBJ1-2	TRBV19	.	TRBD1	CASSIMGQGTDGYTF	TGTGCCAGTAGTATTATGGGACAGGGGACGGATGGCTACACCTTC
TRBJ2-3	TRBV10-1	.	.	CASSESPGRSTDTQYF	TGCGCCAGCAGTGAGTCGCCAGGGCGGAGCACAGATACGCAGTATTTT
TRBJ2-1	TRBV7-9	.	TRBD2	CASSLGLADKDNEQFF	TGTGCCAGCAGCTTAGGACTAGCGGATAAAGACAATGAGCAGTTCTTC
TRBJ1-1	TRBV29-1	.	.	CSVDSSRGGTEAFF	TGCAGCGTTGATAGTTCCAGGGGAGGCACTGAAGCTTTCTTT
TRBJ1-2	TRBV6-6	.	.	CASSYDRQSNYGYTF	TGTGCCAGCAGTTACGACCGACAGTCTAACTATGGCTACACCTTC
TRBJ2-7	TRBV10-3	.	.	CAISESVGSGYEQYF	TGTGCCATCAGTGAGTCTGTGGGGAGCGGTTACGAGCAGTACTTC
TRBJ2-1	TRBV10-1	.	TRBD2	CASSEGLVGNEQFF	TGCGCCAGCAGTGAGGGACTAGTAGGCAATGAGCAGTTCTTC
TRBJ2-2	TRBV19	.	TRBD2	CASSIGEELAENTGELFF	TGTGCCAGTAGTATAGGTGAAGAACTAGCGGAGAACACCGGGGAGCTGTTTTTT
TRBJ1-5	TRBV6-6	.	.	CASSYGERQPQHF	TGTGCCAGCAGTTACGGGGAAAGGCAGCCCCAGCATTTT
TRBJ1-2	TRBV18	.	TRBD1	CASSPRDRVSDYGYTF	TGTGCCAGCTCACCCCGGGACAGGGTTTCTGACTATGGCTACACCTTC
TRBJ1-1	TRBV7-2	.	.	CASSQGRNTEAFF	TGTGCCAGCAGCCAAGGGAGGAACACTGAAGCTTTCTTT
TRBJ2-7	TRBV28	.	.	CASSFGFLYEQYF	TGTGCCAGCAGCTTCGGGTTTCTCTACGAGCAGTACTTC
TRBJ1-1	TRBV9	.	.	CASSVRMNTEAFF	TGTGCCAGCAGCGTAAGGATGAACACTGAAGCTTTCTTT
TRBJ1-1	TRBV7-9	.	.	CASSLLAQGKAEAFF	TGTGCCAGCAGCTTATTGGCACAGGGAAAGGCTGAAGCTTTCTTT
TRBJ2-1	TRBV9	.	TRBD1	CASSVVGTGSNEQFF	TGTGCCAGCAGCGTAGTGGGGACAGGAAGTAATGAGCAGTTCTTC
TRBJ2-7	TRBV4-1	.	TRBD1	CASSQGDSSYEQYF	TGCGCCAGCAGCCAAGGGGACAGCTCATACGAGCAGTACTTC
TRBJ1-2	TRBV28	once	TRBD1	CASSPGTGGLNYGYTF	TGTGCCAGCAGCCCCGGGACAGGGGGACTTAACTATGGCTACACCTTC
TRBJ2-7	TRBV6-1	once	.	CASSETRDSYEQYF	TGTGCCAGCAGTGAAACCAGGGACTCCTACGAGCAGTACTTC
TRBJ2-1	TRBV7-9	once	TRBD1	CASSPRDRGRDEQFF	TGTGCCAGCAGCCCCCGGGACAGGGGGAGGGATGAGCAGTTCTTC
TRBJ2-7	TRBV27	.	.	CASSLSGLAYEQYF	TGTGCCAGCAGTTTAAGCGGCCTCGCTTACGAGCAGTACTTC
TRBJ1-1	TRBV5-4	.	.	CASSSTPAGSSEAFF	TGTGCCAGCAGCTCCACCCCGGCAGGGTCGTCGGAAGCTTTCTTT
TRBJ1-2	TRBV2	.	.	CASSTFRDYGYTF	TGTGCCAGCAGTACATTCCGGGACTATGGCTACACCTTC
TRBJ1-1	TRBV7-3	.	.	CASSLMLNTEAFF	TGTGCCAGCAGCTTAATGTTGAACACTGAAGCTTTCTTT
TRBJ1-1	TRBV5-1	.	.	CASTADPGVAEAFF	TGCGCCAGCACCGCGGACCCGGGGGTCGCTGAAGCTTTCTTT
TRBJ2-2	TRBV4-2	.	.	CASSQEGGANTGELFF	TGTGCCAGCAGCCAAGAGGGCGGGGCTAACACCGGGGAGCTGTTTTTT
TRBJ1-6	TRBV4-2	few	.	CASSQETGTPNSPLHF	TGTGCCAGCAGCCAAGAAACCGGGACACCGAATTCACCCCTCCACTTT
TRBJ2-7	TRBV7-2	.	TRBD2	CASSLNLAGVEQYF	TGTGCCAGCAGCTTAAATCTAGCGGGAGTTGAGCAGTACTTC
TRBJ2-5	TRBV11-2	.	.	CASSLDDDGETQYF	TGTGCCAGCAGCTTGGACGACGATGGGGAGACCCAGTACTTC
TRBJ1-2	TRBV27	.	.	CASSLKSDSYGYTF	TGTGCCAGCAGTTTAAAATCGGACAGCTATGGCTACACCTTC
TRBJ2-1	TRBV9	.	.	CASSAGGGNSYNEQFF	TGTGCCAGCAGCGCCGGTGGCGGGAACTCCTACAATGAGCAGTTCTTC
TRBJ1-2	TRBV6-9	.	.	CASSYGQFYGYTF	TGTGCCAGCAGTTACGGACAGTTCTATGGCTACACCTTC
TRBJ2-7	TRBV5-1	few	.	CASSRQPGPSPYEQYF	TGCGCCAGCAGCCGCCAACCGGGGCCAAGCCCCTACGAGCAGTACTTC
TRBJ2-7	TRBV7-9	.	.	CASSLGVLDEQYF	TGTGCCAGCAGCTTAGGAGTACTCGACGAGCAGTACTTC
TRBJ2-2	TRBV6-5	.	TRBD2	CASSYVATGGGELFF	TGTGCCAGCAGTTACGTAGCCACGGGAGGCGGGGAGCTGTTTTTT
TRBJ2-7	TRBV7-3	.	.	CASSLTGGDEQYF	TGTGCCAGCAGCTTAACAGGGGGGGACGAGCAGTACTTC
TRBJ2-7	TRBV11-2	.	TRBD2	CASSVGLAGGYEQYF	TGTGCCAGCAGCGTCGGACTAGCGGGAGGTTACGAGCAGTACTTC
TRBJ1-1	TRBV7-3	.	.	CASSPSGVSEAFF	TGTGCCAGCAGCCCGTCGGGGGTGAGTGAAGCTTTCTTT
TRBJ2-1	TRBV5-1	once	TRBD1	CASSNPDRGGNEQFF	TGCGCCAGCAGCAATCCGGACAGGGGTGGGAATGAGCAGTTCTTC
TRBJ1-2	TRBV6-1	.	.	CASSESDLGGYTF	TGTGCCAGCAGTGAATCAGACTTGGGGGGCTACACCTTC
TRBJ1-5	TRBV15	.	.	CATSSPGGNQPQHF	TGTGCCACCAGCAGTCCCGGGGGGAATCAGCCCCAGCATTTT